The TCR beta chain described here comes from a study of T cell changes during pregnancy in multiple sclerosis. The data were produced by immunoSEQ multiplex PCR, yet TCRdb's version contains in-frame clones alone and is incomplete. This table holds approximately 70,000 clones, around 91% found once. CDR1 and CDR2 (germline): MRHNA, SNTAGT. This CDR3 has 16 amino acids. V trimming: 6 bases; J trimming: 7 bases; junction bases outside the gene matches: 10. The source is a female donor in good health, enrolled as a control in a pregnancy study. The chain has TRBV6-4 and TRBJ2-1, with 12 bases lining up with TRBD2. The specimen was peripheral blood, collected in the third trimester of pregnancy. The DNA for the CDR3 is TGTGCCAGCAGCTCCCTAGCGGGGGGGCTTATTAATGAGCAGTTCTTC. Translating gives CASSSLAGGLINEQFF.